This TCR beta chain appears in the sequencing data of a study of neoadjuvant nivolumab and ipilimumab in lung cancer. Turning to the study itself: Nivolumab 3 mg/kg was given days 1, 15 and 29, plus ipilimumab 1 mg/kg day 1 in combination.

Findings and limits, study-wide: Resected tumors had greater TCR richness and clonality than uninvolved lung.

Trimming stripped 1 base from V and 4 bases from J, with 4 bases between. Per the germline V gene, CDR1 is SGHVS and CDR2 is FQNEAQ. The CDR3 runs 12 residues. Profiled with immunoSEQ multiplex PCR; TCRdb holds only in-frame clones, not every one. The sample contains approximately 1,900 clones, over 75% of which appear only once. As to this clone: Its matching antigen is unknown.

The chain combines TRBV7-8 with TRBJ2-5, with unresolved D. The sample here was tumor tissue, taken before neoadjuvant nivolumab, alone or with ipilimumab. This sequence originates from an adult with non-small cell lung cancer. DNA for the CDR3: TGTGCCAGCAGCTTAGTTGGAGAGACCCAGTACTTC. The encoded protein is CASSLVGETQYF.